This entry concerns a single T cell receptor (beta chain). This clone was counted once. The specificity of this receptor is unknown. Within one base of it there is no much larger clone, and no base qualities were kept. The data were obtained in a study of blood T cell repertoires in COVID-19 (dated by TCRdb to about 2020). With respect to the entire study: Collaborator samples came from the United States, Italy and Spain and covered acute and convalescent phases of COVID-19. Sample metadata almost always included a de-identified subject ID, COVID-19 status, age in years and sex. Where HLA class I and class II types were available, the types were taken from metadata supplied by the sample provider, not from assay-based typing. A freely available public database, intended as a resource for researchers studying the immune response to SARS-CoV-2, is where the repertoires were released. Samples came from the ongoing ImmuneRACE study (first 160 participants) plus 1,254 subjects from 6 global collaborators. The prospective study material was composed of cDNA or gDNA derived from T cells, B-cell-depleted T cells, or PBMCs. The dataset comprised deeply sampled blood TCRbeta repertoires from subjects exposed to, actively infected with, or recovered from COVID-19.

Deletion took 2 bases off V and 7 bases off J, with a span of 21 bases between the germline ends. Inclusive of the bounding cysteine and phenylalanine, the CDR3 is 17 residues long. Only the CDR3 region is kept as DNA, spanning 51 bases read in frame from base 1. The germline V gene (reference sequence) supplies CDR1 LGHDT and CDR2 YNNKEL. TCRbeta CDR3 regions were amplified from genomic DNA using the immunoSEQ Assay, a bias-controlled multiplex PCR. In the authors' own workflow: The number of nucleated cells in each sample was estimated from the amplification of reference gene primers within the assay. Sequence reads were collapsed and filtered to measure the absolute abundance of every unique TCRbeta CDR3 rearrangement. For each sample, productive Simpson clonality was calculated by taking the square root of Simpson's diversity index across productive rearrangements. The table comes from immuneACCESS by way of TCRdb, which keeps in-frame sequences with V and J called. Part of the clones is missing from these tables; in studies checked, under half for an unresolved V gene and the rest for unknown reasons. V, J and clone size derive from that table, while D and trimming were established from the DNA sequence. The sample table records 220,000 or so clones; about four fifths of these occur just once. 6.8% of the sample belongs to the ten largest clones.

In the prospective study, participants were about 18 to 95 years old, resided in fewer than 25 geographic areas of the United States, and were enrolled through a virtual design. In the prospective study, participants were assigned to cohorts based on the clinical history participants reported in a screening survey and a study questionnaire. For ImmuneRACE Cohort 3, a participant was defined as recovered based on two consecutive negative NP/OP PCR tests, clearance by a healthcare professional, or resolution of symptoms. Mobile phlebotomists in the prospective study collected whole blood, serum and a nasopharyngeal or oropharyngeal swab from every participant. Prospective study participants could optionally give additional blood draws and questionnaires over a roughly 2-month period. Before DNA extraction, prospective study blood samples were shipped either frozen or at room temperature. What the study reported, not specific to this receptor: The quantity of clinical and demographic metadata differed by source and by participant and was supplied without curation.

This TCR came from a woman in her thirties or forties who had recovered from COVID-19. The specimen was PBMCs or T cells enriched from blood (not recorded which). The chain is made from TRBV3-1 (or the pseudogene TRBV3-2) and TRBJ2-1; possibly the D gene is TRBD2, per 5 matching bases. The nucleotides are TGTGCCAGCAGCCAAAATTTGGCGAGGACCGGCGGGAATGAGCAGTTCTTC. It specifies CASSQNLARTGGNEQFF.